Listed below are T cell receptor beta chains from one sample, sequenced in a study of CD8 T cells in ankylosing spondylitis. TCRdb ran MiXCR on the 5' RACE reads and lists one entry per CDR3 protein. This table holds more than 400,000 distinct CDR3 sequences, over 4% found once. Sequenced material: blood, either unsorted or a sorted T cell fraction (not recorded which). The receptors were sampled from a male donor with ankylosing spondylitis. CDR3s include the opening cysteine and the closing phenylalanine or tryptophan. For some rows the clone size is stated as once, few or many, or as a class when expanded; others skip it.

V,J,size,length,CDR3
TRBV18,TRBJ2-7,many,16,CASSLSSSGTSYEQYF
TRBV4-3,TRBJ2-2,many,18,CASSQEPPVGHQAGELFF
TRBV7-9,TRBJ1-5,many,15,CASSLDGGGNQPQHF
TRBV29-1,TRBJ2-1,NA,13,CSVVEENYNEQFF
TRBV7-2,TRBJ2-7,few,15,CASSYNREGGGIKYF
TRBV10-3,TRBJ2-7,many,17,CAISDHPLTLSSYEQYF
TRBV27,TRBJ1-1,many,14,CASSLFPGPTQAFF
TRBV7-2,TRBJ1-1,few,17,CASSPTRVPNRNTEAFF
TRBV9,TRBJ1-4,many,14,CASSRRQGSEKLFF
TRBV4-3,TRBJ1-1,many,13,CASSQDVSTEAFF
TRBV7-2,TRBJ1-2,many,14,CASSLQGFLYGYTF
TRBV4-3,TRBJ2-3,many,14,CASSPRDSTDTQYF
TRBV5-1,TRBJ1-1,many,17,CASSFGTGGVANTEAFF
TRBV6-1,TRBJ2-5,many,16,CASSRGTGGALETQYF
TRBV28,TRBJ1-1,many,13,CASVPPENTEAFF
TRBV20-1,TRBJ2-3,many,16,CSARDLWQVKTDTQYF
TRBV5-1,TRBJ1-1,NA,17,CASSLVTVGYMNTEAFF
TRBV18,TRBJ1-5,many,14,CASSPPACNQPQHF
TRBV20-1,TRBJ1-5,many,14,CSATQLGGQGPQHF
TRBV9,TRBJ1-4,many,14,CASSGTGPNEKLFF
TRBV28,TRBJ2-7,many,12,CASSQTVYEQYF
TRBV12-3/TRBV12-4,TRBJ2-7,many,12,CASSPGRYEQYF
TRBV5-1,TRBJ2-2,few,16,CASSDPHRANTGELFF
TRBV4-1,TRBJ2-7,NA,13,CASSPALSYEQYF
TRBV7-2,TRBJ2-5,many,15,CASSLGQPGVETQYF
TRBV5-1,TRBJ2-2,many,15,CASSSTSGRPGELFF
TRBV12-5,TRBJ1-1,many,13,CASGFLRGTEAFF
TRBV7-2,TRBJ2-3,NA,17,CASSLTFSGATSDTQYF
TRBV30,TRBJ1-1,few,14,CAWSVRRPNTEAFF
TRBV5-1,TRBJ2-6,many,16,CASSYSQVAGANVLTF
TRBV28,TRBJ2-4,NA,14,CASSSPIVSNIQYF
TRBV21-1,TRBJ1-2,few,13,CAGPVLSPYGYTF
TRBV15,TRBJ1-2,many,15,CATSRETDSNYGYTF
TRBV20-1,TRBJ2-1,NA,13,CSASDLGGVEQFF
TRBV12-3/TRBV12-4,TRBJ1-4,many,16,CASSPTPTGGREKLFF
TRBV29-1,TRBJ2-3,many,14,CSGGNPASTDTQYF
TRBV7-2,TRBJ1-5,many,15,CASSLAARAGQPQHF
TRBV20-1,TRBJ2-1,many,14,CSARSLAVYNEQFF
TRBV25-1,TRBJ1-6,many,13,CASSELTDSPLHF
TRBV5-1,TRBJ1-2,many,14,CASSNQGPWYGYTF
TRBV6-2/TRBV6-3,TRBJ1-1,many,16,CASSPFGRRGNTEAFF
TRBV6-2/TRBV6-3,TRBJ2-7,NA,15,CASKADWGSYGEQYF
TRBV12-3/TRBV12-4,TRBJ2-1,many,11,CASARGDEQFF
TRBV20-1,TRBJ1-1,many,11,CSARGTGEAFF
TRBV6-1,TRBJ2-3,NA,13,CASSDSITDTQYF
TRBV6-5,TRBJ1-5,many,14,CASSYSRVGQPQHF
TRBV12-3/TRBV12-4,TRBJ2-2,NA,13,CASEREDTGELFF
TRBV7-2,TRBJ1-2,many,14,CASRPDRGGAGYTF
TRBV4-3,TRBJ2-3,NA,15,CASSPLASRTDTQYF
TRBV6-5,TRBJ2-1,many,15,CASSSVDRAGNEQFF
TRBV5-5,TRBJ2-1,few,16,CASSVGQSLDYNEQFF
TRBV5-1,TRBJ2-1,many,13,CASSFTDSNEQFF
TRBV7-2,TRBJ2-3,many,15,CASSPNRWRGGTQYF
TRBV4-3,TRBJ2-5,many,13,CASSLGPWETQYF
TRBV4-3,TRBJ2-3,many,15,CASSGGTPGTDTQYF